This TCR beta chain is from a study of cytotoxic CD8 clonotypes in ibrutinib-treated CLL. Study-level background: After treatment lasting a median about twelve months, range 6 to 36, response samples were collected.

Study-wide results and limits: Public clonotypes occurred uncommonly; on treatment, they contracted or remained stable.

The protocol was immunoSEQ multiplex PCR, while the TCRdb copy is restricted to in-frame clones and leaves out a portion. Here the sample spans about 120,000 clones, approximately 58% being singletons. This clone turned up a few times. The antigen is not known. The CDR3 loop spans 14 amino acids. The germline V and J ends were trimmed by 4 bases and 6 bases, with 15 bases remaining between them. Germline CDR1 SNHLY, CDR2 FYNNEI. The chain carries TRBV2 and TRBJ1-1, with D uncertain. The receptor was isolated from a human donor with chronic lymphocytic leukemia. Source: PBMCs, taken after 24 months of ibrutinib treatment. This chain's CDR3 is CASSGNWAESEAFF. The CDR3 coding sequence is TGTGCCAGCAGTGGGAACTGGGCAGAGTCTGAAGCTTTCTTT.